Listed below are T cell receptor beta chains from one sample, sequenced in a study of cytomegalovirus exposure and HLA in healthy donors. Assay used: immunoSEQ multiplex PCR; TCRdb lists only in-frame clones, some missing. Among approximately 120,000 clones listed, over 65% were seen once. The sample consisted of PBMCs. The origin of the receptors is a female donor in good health and CMV-seronegative. Each CDR3 is given with its conserved first and last residue. D genes are given only for firm matches. Clone sizes are given selectively: once, few, many, or a class where the clone is expanded.

clone size | D gene | J gene | V gene | CDR3 DNA | CDR3 protein
- | - | TRBJ2-7 | TRBV29-1 | TGCAGCGTAGACTCCCTTCCAAAAAACGAGCAGTACTTC | CSVDSLPKNEQYF
- | - | TRBJ2-7 | TRBV2 | TGTGCCAGCCGGGGAAGGCGGGACGAGCAGTACTTC | CASRGRRDEQYF
- | TRBD2 | TRBJ2-7 | TRBV18 | TGTGCCAGCTCACCATTGGGGGAGGGCGAGCAGTACTTC | CASSPLGEGEQYF
- | - | TRBJ2-7 | TRBV11-2 | TGTGCCAGCAGCTTAGGGCAGGGGTTTACCTACGAGCAGTACTTC | CASSLGQGFTYEQYF
- | - | TRBJ1-1 | TRBV11-2 | TGTGCCAGCAGCTCAACAGGAGATACTGAAGCTTTCTTT | CASSSTGDTEAFF
- | - | TRBJ2-3 | TRBV30 | TGTGCCTGGAGTGTAAACAGTGCCGGCACAGATACGCAGTATTTT | CAWSVNSAGTDTQYF
- | TRBD1 | TRBJ2-7 | TRBV6-6 | TGTGCCAGCGGCACAGGGGGTGGGGGGTACTACGAGCAGTACTTC | CASGTGGGGYYEQYF
- | TRBD1 | TRBJ1-1 | TRBV10-2 | TGCGCCAGCAGGGCCACAGGGGATGAAGCTTTCTTT | CASRATGDEAFF
- | - | TRBJ2-1 | TRBV7-2 | TGTGCCAGCAGTATCAGGGGGGCCTTCGATGAGCAGTTCTTC | CASSIRGAFDEQFF
- | - | TRBJ1-2 | TRBV5-4 | TGTGCCAGCAGCTTGGAGCCAGGGGACATCTATGGCTACACCTTC | CASSLEPGDIYGYTF
- | - | TRBJ1-5 | TRBV19 | TGTGCCAGTAGTCGGGGGGATCAGCCCCAGCATTTT | CASSRGDQPQHF
- | TRBD1 | TRBJ1-2 | TRBV5-1 | TGCGCCAGCAGCTTGGACCTGGGGGACAGACTTAATGGCTACACCTTC | CASSLDLGDRLNGYTF
- | TRBD2 | TRBJ2-3 | TRBV6-1 | TGTGCCAGCAGTGAAGAAGAACTAGCGGGGTGGGCAGATACGCAGTATTTT | CASSEEELAGWADTQYF
- | TRBD2 | TRBJ2-5 | TRBV27 | TGTGCCAGCAGTTTAACTAGCGGGGGAACCCCTCGGGAGACCCAGTACTTC | CASSLTSGGTPRETQYF
- | TRBD1 | TRBJ1-1 | TRBV4-3 | TGCGCCAGCAGCCAAGACTTAGGGGGCCCCATGAACACTGAAGCTTTCTTT | CASSQDLGGPMNTEAFF
- | TRBD1 | TRBJ1-1 | TRBV2 | TGTGCCAGCATACGACAGGGCACTGAAGCTTTCTTT | CASIRQGTEAFF
- | - | TRBJ2-5 | TRBV7-6 | TGTGCCAGCAGCTTAGCTCACCAGGGTAGCGGTGAGCAGTACTTC | CASSLAHQGSGEQYF
once | TRBD1 | TRBJ1-2 | TRBV27 | TGTGCCAGCAGTCCAAATAGGGGACAGAGATATGGCTACACCTTC | CASSPNRGQRYGYTF
- | TRBD2 | TRBJ2-5 | TRBV27 | TGTGCCACCTCTCTACTAGCGGGGGCCCTGATGGGGGCCCAGTACTTC | CATSLLAGALMGAQYF
- | TRBD2 | TRBJ2-1 | TRBV19 | TGTGCCAGTAGTCAGGGACTAGCGGACATCTACAATGAGCAGTTCTTC | CASSQGLADIYNEQFF
- | - | TRBJ2-3 | TRBV7-2 | TGTGCCAGCAGCGTCAATCAGGGCGGGGGCACAGATACGCAGTATTTT | CASSVNQGGGTDTQYF
- | - | TRBJ1-1 | TRBV10-1 | TGCGCCAGCAGTGATAACTCTGAAGCTTTCTTT | CASSDNSEAFF
- | TRBD2 | TRBJ2-1 | TRBV29-1 | TGCAGCGGCCGGGGGGTAGCGGGGGGGTACAATGAGCAGTTCTTC | CSGRGVAGGYNEQFF
- | - | TRBJ2-2 | TRBV18 | TGTGCCAGCTCACCGTCCCAGGGTGACACCGGGGAGCTGTTTTTT | CASSPSQGDTGELFF
- | TRBD1 | TRBJ2-2 | TRBV13 | TGTGCCAGCAGCTTAGCGTCAGGGGGCCACACCGGGGAGCTGTTTTTT | CASSLASGGHTGELFF
few | - | TRBJ1-4 | TRBV9 | TGTGCCAGCAGCGTAGAGAACAGGCTTAATGAAAAACTGTTTTTT | CASSVENRLNEKLFF
- | - | TRBJ2-3 | TRBV30 | TGTGCCTGGATGGAAGGACAGAACACAGATACGCAGTATTTT | CAWMEGQNTDTQYF
- | - | TRBJ1-2 | TRBV4-1 | TGCGCCAGCAAACGACAGTCGAACTACACCTTC | CASKRQSNYTF
once | - | TRBJ1-5 | TRBV15 | TGTGCCACCAGCAGAGATACGCGTTCCCGACATAGCAATCAGCCCCAGCATTTT | CATSRDTRSRHSNQPQHF
few | TRBD1 | TRBJ1-4 | TRBV5-4 | TGTGCCAGCAGCTTGGGGGGACAGGGAGGAACTAATGAAAAACTGTTTTTT | CASSLGGQGGTNEKLFF
- | TRBD2 | TRBJ2-1 | TRBV10-3 | TGTGCCATCAGTGGCGCGGGGGGCGAGCAGTTCTTC | CAISGAGGEQFF
- | TRBD1 | TRBJ1-2 | TRBV19 | TGTGCCAGTAGTGACCCCAGACAGGGGTTCAGCTATGGCTACACCTTC | CASSDPRQGFSYGYTF
- | - | TRBJ1-2 | TRBV2 | TGTGCCAGCAGTGAGGGGCAGGTCTACACCTTC | CASSEGQVYTF
- | - | TRBJ1-1 | TRBV19 | TGTGCCAGTAGTATAGTAGGAAGGGGATTCAACACTGAAGCTTTCTTT | CASSIVGRGFNTEAFF
- | - | TRBJ2-1 | TRBV5-1 | TGCGCCAGCAGCTTTGAACAGACCGCCTTGGAGCAGTTCTTC | CASSFEQTALEQFF
- | - | TRBJ1-1 | TRBV5-4 | TGTGCCAGCAGCGCGGACACTGAAGCTTTCTTT | CASSADTEAFF
- | - | TRBJ2-1 | TRBV19 | TGTGCCAGTAGTGTGCTAGCTTCGCCGAAGAAGCAGTTCTTC | CASSVLASPKKQFF
- | TRBD1 | TRBJ1-2 | TRBV5-3 | TGTGCCAGAAGCTCGCCCGGGACAGGGTTTCGGGGTACGAGGGGTTTTTCGGGCTACACCTTC | CARSSPGTGFRGTRGFSGYTF
few | - | TRBJ1-2 | TRBV6-6 | TGTGCCAGCAGTTACGCGCCGTCCCCTGCCTATGGCTACACCTTC | CASSYAPSPAYGYTF
few | TRBD1 | TRBJ2-5 | TRBV10-1 | TGCGCCAGCAGGGGACAGGGAGAGACCCAGTACTTC | CASRGQGETQYF
- | TRBD1 | TRBJ2-3 | TRBV6-5 | TGTGCCAGCAGTTTCGGACAGGGTGATCCCACAGATACGCAGTATTTT | CASSFGQGDPTDTQYF
- | TRBD1 | TRBJ1-2 | TRBV7-6 | TGTGCCAGCAGCGACGGGACAGGCCGGGGCTACACCTTC | CASSDGTGRGYTF
- | - | TRBJ2-7 | TRBV5-6 | TGTGCCAGCAGAAGAACAGGGTCTTCCTACGAGCAGTACTTC | CASRRTGSSYEQYF
- | TRBD1 | TRBJ2-7 | TRBV5-4 | TGTGCCAGCAGCGCCGCACCGGGACAGGGGGTCCCCTACGAGCAGTACTTC | CASSAAPGQGVPYEQYF
- | - | TRBJ2-7 | TRBV7-2 | TGTGCCAGCAGCTTGGGGCCTAAATACGAGCAGTACTTC | CASSLGPKYEQYF
- | TRBD1 | TRBJ1-2 | TRBV19 | TGTGCCAGTAGACGGACAGGGGCTCTCTCAAACTATGGCTACACCTTC | CASRRTGALSNYGYTF
- | - | TRBJ1-1 | TRBV5-1 | TGCGCCAGCAGCTTATTGGTAGAGGACACTGAAGCTTTCTTT | CASSLLVEDTEAFF
- | - | TRBJ1-2 | TRBV10-3 | TGTGCCATCAGTGGTACTCAGGGTGATGGCTACACCTTC | CAISGTQGDGYTF
- | TRBD1 | TRBJ1-3 | TRBV9 | TGTGCCAGCAGCGATCAGGGGGCGGGAAACACCATATATTTT | CASSDQGAGNTIYF
- | - | TRBJ1-2 | TRBV19 | TGTGCCAGCGGCTATGGCTACACCTTC | CASGYGYTF
- | TRBD1 | TRBJ1-2 | TRBV7-2 | TGTGCCAGCAGTAGCAGCTTACAGGGGGCGGGTGGCTACACCTTC | CASSSSLQGAGGYTF
- | - | TRBJ1-2 | TRBV18 | TGTGCCAGCTCACCGAGTCGAGACCCAACGGGGGGCTACACCTTC | CASSPSRDPTGGYTF
- | - | TRBJ1-2 | TRBV27 | TGTGCCAGCAGTCCTACGCAGGGAGGTGGCTACACCTTC | CASSPTQGGGYTF
few | TRBD2 | TRBJ2-3 | TRBV7-8 | TGTGCCAGCACCCCAAGTAGCGGGGGCCCAGATACGCAGTATTTT | CASTPSSGGPDTQYF